The 32 T cell receptor beta chains listed next were all sequenced from one sample in a study. TCRdb analysed the RT-PCR reads with MiXCR anew, one entry per CDR3 protein. The sample shows almost 700,000 distinct CDR3 sequences, 12% to 15% of them seen only once. Sequenced sample: memory CD4+ T cells from blood. The receptors originated from a female donor in good health, serving as a healthy control.

This clonotype was recorded at least ten times. The rearrangement links TRBV6-5 to TRBJ2-1, with TRBD2 matching over 9 bases. After removal of 2 bases from V and 1 base from J, the junction contained 3 bases not matched to a gene. Germline V gene sequence: CDR1 MNHEY, CDR2 SVGAGI. This CDR3 is built from 16 residues. The DNA for the CDR3 is TGTGCCAGCAGTTACGGGACTAGCTTGTCCTACAATGAGCAGTTCTTC. Protein: CASSYGTSLSYNEQFF.

The chain joins TRBV19 to TRBJ2-7, with a weak D call TRBD1 (6 bases). Germline CDR1 is LNHDA and CDR2 is SQIVND (reference sequence). Trimming removed 6 bases from V and 2 bases from J, with 17 bases in between. This CDR3 spans 15 amino acids. The CDR3 spells CASRARDGQTYEQYF. Written as DNA, the CDR3 is TGTGCCAGTAGAGCAAGGGACGGACAGACCTACGAGCAGTACTTC.

This clonotype was counted only a few times. V gene TRBV7-2 combines with J gene TRBJ2-7, with 9 positions matching TRBD2. Looked up from germline, CDR1 is SGHTA and CDR2 is FQGNSA. The CDR3 is 15 amino acids. Trimming removed 3 bases from V and 6 bases from J; junction bases left unmatched: 9. As DNA, the CDR3 is TGTGCCAGCAGCTTTACCGGGACTAGCTGGGGCGAGCAGTACTTC. This codes for CASSFTGTSWGEQYF.

The V call is TRBV28, the J call TRBJ1-5; D gene unclear. The CDR3 has 11 amino acids. Trimming shortened V by 1 base and J by 6 bases, and 1 base separated the two germline ends. Germline assignment: CDR1 MDHEN and CDR2 SYDVKM. This CDR3 reads CASSLSQPQHF. In nucleotides, the CDR3 is TGTGCCAGCAGTTTATCTCAGCCCCAGCATTTT.

There are many counts of this clonotype. The chain recombines TRBV20-1 with TRBJ2-3; 7 nucleotides agree with TRBD2. This CDR3 has 16 residues. V lost 1 base, J lost 0 bases, and 7 bases stayed unmatched. Germline CDR1 DFQATT, CDR2 SNEGSKA (reference sequence). In DNA, the CDR3 is TGCAGTGCTAGAGTCTTCGCTAGCGGTAGCACAGATACGCAGTATTTT. This gives the protein CSARVFASGSTDTQYF.

This chain connects TRBV20-1 to TRBJ1-2; D gene uncertain. V lost 3 bases to trimming and J lost 1 base, with 6 bases between them. The CDR3 spans 12 residues. Germline CDR1 reads DFQATT; CDR2 reads SNEGSKA (reference sequence). CDR3 bases: TGCAGTGCTAGGGGCGATAACTATGGCTACACCTTC. Translating gives CSARGDNYGYTF.

This clonotype came up many times. The chain recombines TRBV20-1 with TRBJ1-1; a weak D match, TRBD1 (5 bases). Germline lookup yields CDR1 DFQATT and CDR2 SNEGSKA (reference sequence). The CDR3 is 12 amino acids. V was trimmed by 1 base and J by 5 bases, leaving 8 bases between them. The CDR3 region is CSARAYRTEAFF. As DNA, the CDR3 is TGCAGTGCTAGAGCCTACAGGACTGAAGCTTTCTTT.

The genes are TRBV3-1 and TRBJ1-3, with 9 nucleotides matching TRBD1. This CDR3 is built from 14 residues. Trimming cost V 3 bases and J 9 bases; bases outside gene matches: 6. Germline CDR1 and CDR2: LGHDT and YNNKEL (reference sequence). The CDR3 loop reads CASSQPGQGSTIYF. In DNA, the CDR3 is TGTGCCAGCAGCCAGCCGGGACAGGGTAGCACCATATATTTT.

The gene calls are TRBV7-2 and TRBJ2-2; 10 bases are a match to TRBD2. J lost 6 bases, V lost 7 bases, and 8 bases had no gene match. This CDR3 comprises 15 residues. Germline lookup yields CDR1 SGHTA and CDR2 FQGNSA. The CDR3 sequence is CASTSPGLASGELFF. The CDR3 DNA reads as TGTGCCAGCACCTCTCCGGGACTAGCGTCCGGGGAGCTGTTTTTT.

This chain connects TRBV9 to TRBJ2-7; D perhaps matches TRBD1 (6 bases). This CDR3 has 14 residues. Germline V gives CDR1 SGDLS, CDR2 YYNGEE. The V and J ends lost 5 bases and 0 bases respectively, with 12 bases between them. This CDR3 reads CASSEGENSYEQYF. DNA for the CDR3: TGTGCCAGCAGTGAGGGGGAGAACTCCTACGAGCAGTACTTC.

This clonotype was picked up a small number of times. This chain uses TRBV5-6 with TRBJ2-3, with TRBD2 matching 10 bases. CDR3 length: 17 residues. V lost 4 bases to trimming and J lost 5 bases; unmatched junction nucleotides: 13. Germline lookup yields CDR1 SGHDT and CDR2 YYEEEE. Here the CDR3 reads CASSQNPLAGGKDTQYF. In DNA, the CDR3 is TGTGCCAGCAGCCAGAACCCTTTAGCGGGAGGAAAAGATACGCAGTATTTT.

The chain employs TRBV5-1 and TRBJ1-6; no firm D call. Germline V gives CDR1 SGHRS, CDR2 YFSETQ. The CDR3 contains 15 residues. Deletions cut 0 bases from V and 7 bases from J, with 11 bases between. CDR3 bases: TGCGCCAGCAGCTTGGAAACACATCCAAATTCACCCCTCCACTTT. Amino acids: CASSLETHPNSPLHF.

The rearrangement uses TRBV12-3 or TRBV12-4 and TRBJ2-7, with D maybe TRBD1 (6 bases). Trimming removed 6 bases at V and 11 bases at J, with 14 bases between. This CDR3 comprises 11 residues. CDR3 in amino acids: CASRSTGWKYF. As DNA, the CDR3 is TGTGCCAGCAGATCCACAGGGTGGAAGTACTTC.

V and J are TRBV11-2 and TRBJ1-2; D gene uncertain. The CDR3 covers 12 residues. Trimming took off 3 bases at V and 6 bases at J, with 8 bases between the two ends. Per germline, CDR1 SGHAT and CDR2 FQNNGV. DNA of the CDR3: TGTGCCAGCAGCTTTTCGATTCATGGCTACACCTTC. This sequence encodes CASSFSIHGYTF.

This clonotype was recorded a few times. The V call is TRBV12-3 or TRBV12-4, the J call TRBJ2-2; the D gene is possibly TRBD2 (5 bases). V lost 6 bases to trimming and J lost 6 bases, with 8 bases between them. This CDR3 spans 12 amino acids. The CDR3 here is CASRAGPGELFF. In nucleotides, the CDR3 is TGTGCCAGCAGGGCGGGTCCCGGGGAGCTGTTTTTT.

This chain connects TRBV20-1 to TRBJ1-1, with a tentative D call TRBD1 (5 bases). Germline assignment: CDR1 DFQATT and CDR2 SNEGSKA (reference sequence). The CDR3 is 14 amino acids. Deletions cut 3 bases from V and 0 bases from J, with 11 bases between. Here the CDR3 reads CSASPGTMNTEAFF. Here the CDR3 DNA reads TGCAGTGCTAGTCCGGGGACCATGAACACTGAAGCTTTCTTT.

Many counts were recorded for this clonotype. This sequence joins TRBV10-3 and TRBJ2-7; 8 positions agree with TRBD2. Germline V gives CDR1 ENHRY, CDR2 SYGVKD. This CDR3 has 15 residues. Trimming removed 3 bases from V and 4 bases from J; junction bases left unmatched: 8. CDR3 in DNA: TGTGCCATCAGTGATGGGACTAGGAGTAGGTACGAGCAGTACTTC. It translates to CAISDGTRSRYEQYF.

This clonotype has only a few counts. The V call is TRBV4-2, the J call TRBJ2-1; D may be TRBD2 (6 bases). V lost 4 bases, J lost 7 bases, and 11 bases lay in between. This CDR3 is 13 amino acids long. The germline V gene has CDR1 LGHNA and CDR2 YNFKEQ. In DNA, the CDR3 is TGTGCCAGCAGCCTGAGCCGGGAGAATGAGCAGTTCTTC. Translating gives CASSLSRENEQFF.

This clonotype was picked up a small number of times. The chain carries TRBV6-6 and TRBJ1-5; D may be TRBD1 (5 bases). Germline CDR1 is MNHNY and CDR2 is SVGAGI (reference sequence). Trimming pared 4 bases from V and 0 bases from J, leaving 13 bases between. This CDR3 spans 16 amino acids. CDR3 DNA: TGTGCCAGCAGTTGGGGGGAGACCCATAGCAATCAGCCCCAGCATTTT. It codes for CASSWGETHSNQPQHF.

V and J are TRBV6-5 and TRBJ1-6; no clear D. V gave up 6 bases and J gave up 9 bases, with 12 bases separating them. The CDR3 length is 13 residues. CDR1 is MNHEY and CDR2 is SVGAGI in the germline V gene. The CDR3 region has the DNA TGTGCCAGCAGCGAGATCGAGATTTCACCCCTCCACTTT. This gives the protein CASSEIEISPLHF.

The chain links TRBV20-1 to TRBJ2-7, with 9 positions matching TRBD1. The V gene end was trimmed by 6 bases and the J gene end by 2 bases; junction bases not matched to a gene: 17. Germline V gene sequence: CDR1 DFQATT, CDR2 SNEGSKA (reference sequence). The CDR3 runs to 17 residues. CDR3 loop: CSARPAMDGQGTYEQYF. As DNA, the CDR3 is TGCAGTGCGAGACCAGCGATGGACGGACAGGGGACCTACGAGCAGTACTTC.

This clonotype appeared many times. The V gene is TRBV12-3 or TRBV12-4, the J gene TRBJ1-4; 8 bases align to TRBD1. V was clipped by 6 bases and J by 5 bases; unmatched bases: 14. There are 17 residues in the CDR3. CDR3: CASRPGTGQRINEKLFF. CDR3 nucleotide sequence: TGTGCCAGCAGACCCGGGACAGGACAGAGAATCAATGAAAAACTGTTTTTT.

This clonotype was detected ten times or more. Written as DNA, the CDR3 is TGCGCCAGCAGCCAAGGGCACGGGGATGGCCAGCCCCAGCATTTT. Its protein is CASSQGHGDGQPQHF. The genes are TRBV4-1 and TRBJ1-5, with D uncertain. The CDR3 length is 15 residues. The germline CDR1 and CDR2 sequences are MGHRA and YSYEKL. V lost 1 base and J lost 7, with 14 bases in between.

This clonotype has a count of ten or more. The chain joins TRBV12-3 or TRBV12-4 to TRBJ1-1; no clear D gene. V was pared by 6 bases and J by 5 bases, with 10 bases between. The CDR3 runs 12 residues. This CDR3 reads CASRIDRTEAFF. The DNA of the CDR3 is TGTGCCAGCAGAATCGATCGAACTGAAGCTTTCTTT.

About this clonotype: A read error may explain this, as a much larger clone is one base away. The V and J genes are TRBV7-6 and TRBJ2-5; D not certain. CDR1 is SGHVS, CDR2 FNYEAQ, per germline. V shed 5 bases and J shed 9 bases, with 10 bases lying between them. The CDR3 loop spans 11 amino acids. The CDR3 protein is CASSARLPQYF. The CDR3 nucleotides read TGTGCCAGCAGCGCGAGACTGCCCCAGTACTTC.

This clonotype was seen at least ten times. V is TRBV4-1 and J is TRBJ2-7; 9 bases align to TRBD2. CDR3 size: 14 residues. CDR1 MGHRA and CDR2 YSYEKL come from the germline V gene. With V trimmed by 3 bases and J by 2 bases, 2 bases remained unmatched. CDR3 bases: TGCGCCAGCAGCCAGGCGGGGGGGACCTACGAGCAGTACTTC. This gives the protein CASSQAGGTYEQYF.

In its sample, this clonotype was seen a few times. The rearrangement joins TRBV24-1 to TRBJ2-3; D uncertain. Per the germline V gene, CDR1 is KGHDR and CDR2 is SFDVKD. This CDR3 region has 12 residues. Deletions cut 6 bases from V and 0 bases from J, with 3 bases between. CDR3 in amino acids: CATSLSTDTQYF. CDR3 DNA sequence: TGTGCCACCAGTCTTAGCACAGATACGCAGTATTTT.

A few counts support this clonotype. The chain uses TRBV20-1 and TRBJ2-3; possibly TRBD2 for D (5 bases). Trimming removed 6 bases from V and 4 bases from J, with 11 bases in between. Germline CDR1 is DFQATT and CDR2 is SNEGSKA (reference sequence). This CDR3 spans 12 amino acids. The CDR3 region is CSAKLVSDTQYF. CDR3 sequence (DNA): TGCAGTGCCAAACTAGTTTCAGATACGCAGTATTTT.

The chain combines TRBV5-1 with TRBJ1-1; no definite D call. The CDR3 extends over 16 amino acids. Germline assignment: CDR1 SGHRS and CDR2 YFSETQ. V was cut by 0 bases and J by 4 bases, with 16 bases left in between. CDR3 DNA sequence: TGCGCCAGCAGCTTGGACGGCATGGGAATTTCCACTGAAGCTTTCTTT. It is translated as CASSLDGMGISTEAFF.

The chain combines TRBV5-1 with TRBJ1-6; D call uncertain. This CDR3 region has 14 residues. V was pared by 1 base and J by 7 bases, with 9 bases between. Germline V gene data show CDR1 as SGHRS and CDR2 as YFSETQ. The CDR3 region is CASSLSQLNSPLHF. The CDR3 DNA follows: TGCGCCAGCAGCTTGTCCCAACTGAATTCACCCCTCCACTTT. Using reference TRBV5-1 and TRBJ1-6 for the parts outside the CDR3, the full variable domain is KAGVTQTPRYLIKTRGQQVTLSCSPISGHRSVSWYQQTPGQGLQFLFEYFSETQRNKGNFPGRFSGRQFSNSRSEMNVSTLELGDSALYLCASSLSQLNSPLHFGNGTRLTVT.

This clonotype was seen ten or more times. The V and J genes are TRBV27 and TRBJ2-7, with D perhaps TRBD1 (6 bases). V lost 5 bases, J lost 3 bases, and 8 bases lay in between. The CDR3 totals 12 residues. Germline CDR1 reads MNHEY; CDR2 reads SMNVEV (reference sequence). Written as DNA, the CDR3 is TGTGCCAGCAGTGACAGGTACTACGAGCAGTACTTC. Protein: CASSDRYYEQYF.

This clonotype appeared a few times. This chain connects TRBV6-2 or TRBV6-3 to TRBJ2-5; the match to TRBD1 covers 9 bases. The CDR3 consists of 15 residues. J was trimmed by 4 bases and V by 5 bases; bases with no gene match: 8. Germline assignment: CDR1 MNHEY and CDR2 SVGEGT. This CDR3 reads CASSTTLTGGETQYF. In DNA form, the CDR3 reads TGTGCCAGCAGTACCACTTTGACAGGGGGAGAGACCCAGTACTTC.